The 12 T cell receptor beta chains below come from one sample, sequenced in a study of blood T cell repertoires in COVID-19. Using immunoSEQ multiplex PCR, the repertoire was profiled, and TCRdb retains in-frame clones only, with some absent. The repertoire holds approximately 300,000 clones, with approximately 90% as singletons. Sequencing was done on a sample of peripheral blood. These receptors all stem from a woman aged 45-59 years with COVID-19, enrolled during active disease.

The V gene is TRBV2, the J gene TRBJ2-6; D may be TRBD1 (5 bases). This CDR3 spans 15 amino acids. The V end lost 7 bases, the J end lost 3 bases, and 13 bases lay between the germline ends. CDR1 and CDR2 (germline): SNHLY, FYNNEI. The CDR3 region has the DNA TGTGCCAGCAAAGGGGAAGTTGGTGGGGCCAACGTCCTGACTTTC. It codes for CASKGEVGGANVLTF.

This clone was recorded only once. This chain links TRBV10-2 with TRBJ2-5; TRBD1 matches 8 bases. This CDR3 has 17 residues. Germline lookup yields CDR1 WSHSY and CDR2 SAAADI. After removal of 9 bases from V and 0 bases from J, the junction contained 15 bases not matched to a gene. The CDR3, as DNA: TGCGCCAGAAATCCGGGACAGGTCTTTTGGCACCAAGAGACCCAGTACTTC. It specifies CARNPGQVFWHQETQYF.

CDR3 residues: CASSPGLAGGPRLETQYF. The CDR3 coding sequence is TGTGCCAGCAGCCCGGGACTAGCGGGAGGGCCGCGGCTTGAGACCCAGTACTTC. The rearrangement joins TRBV7-2 to TRBJ2-5; 16 positions agree with TRBD2. J gave up 5 bases and V 5 bases, and 11 bases lay outside the gene matches. The germline V gene has CDR1 SGHTA and CDR2 FQGNSA. The CDR3 is 18 residues long.

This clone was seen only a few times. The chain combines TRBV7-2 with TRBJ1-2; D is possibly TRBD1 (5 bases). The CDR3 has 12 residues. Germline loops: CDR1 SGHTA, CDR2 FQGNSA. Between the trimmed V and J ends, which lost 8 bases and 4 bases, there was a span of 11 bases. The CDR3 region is CASGRVAYGYTF. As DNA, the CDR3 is TGTGCCAGCGGCAGGGTCGCCTATGGCTACACCTTC.

CDR3 DNA: TGTGCCTGGAGTCACGCGGGTTTCCGTGCTTTCTTT. It yields the protein CAWSHAGFRAFF. The chain is built from TRBV30 and TRBJ1-1; no firm D call. CDR3 length: 12 amino acids. The germline V and J ends were trimmed by 2 bases and 11 bases, with 15 bases remaining between them. In germline, CDR1 is GTSNPN, CDR2 SVGIG (reference sequence). Using reference TRBV30 and TRBJ1-1 for the parts outside the CDR3, the full variable domain is SQTIHQWPATLVQPVGSPLSLECTVEGTSNPNLYWYRQAAGRGLQLLFYSVGIGQISSEVPQNLSASRPQDRQFILSSKKLLLSDSGFYLCAWSHAGFRAFFGQGTRLTVV.

The CDR3 here is CATSRDSGQAAYGYTF. CDR3 DNA: TGTGCCACCAGCAGAGATTCAGGTCAAGCGGCCTATGGCTACACCTTC. This chain joins TRBV15 and TRBJ1-2, with D uncertain. The CDR3 is made up of 16 amino acids. CDR1 is LNHNV, CDR2 YYDKDF, per germline (reference sequence). The germline V and J ends were trimmed by 0 bases and 4 bases, with 15 bases remaining between them.

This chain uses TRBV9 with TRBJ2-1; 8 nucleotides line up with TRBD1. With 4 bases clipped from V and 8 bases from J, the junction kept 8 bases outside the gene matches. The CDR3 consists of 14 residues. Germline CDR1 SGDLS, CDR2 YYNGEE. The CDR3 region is CASSQYTGGDEQFF. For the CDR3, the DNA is TGTGCCAGCAGCCAATACACAGGGGGTGATGAGCAGTTCTTC.

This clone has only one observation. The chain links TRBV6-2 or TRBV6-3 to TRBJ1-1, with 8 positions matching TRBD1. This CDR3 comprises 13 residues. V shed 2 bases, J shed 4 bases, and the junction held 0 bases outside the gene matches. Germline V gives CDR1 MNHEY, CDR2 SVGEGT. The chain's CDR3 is CASSYTGGTEAFF. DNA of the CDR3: TGTGCCAGCAGTTACACAGGGGGCACTGAAGCTTTCTTT.

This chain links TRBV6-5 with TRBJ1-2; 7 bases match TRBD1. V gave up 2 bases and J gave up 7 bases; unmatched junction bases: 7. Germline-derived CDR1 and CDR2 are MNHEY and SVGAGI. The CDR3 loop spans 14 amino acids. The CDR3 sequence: CASSYGAGGSGYTF. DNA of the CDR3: TGTGCCAGCAGTTACGGGGCAGGGGGATCTGGCTACACCTTC.

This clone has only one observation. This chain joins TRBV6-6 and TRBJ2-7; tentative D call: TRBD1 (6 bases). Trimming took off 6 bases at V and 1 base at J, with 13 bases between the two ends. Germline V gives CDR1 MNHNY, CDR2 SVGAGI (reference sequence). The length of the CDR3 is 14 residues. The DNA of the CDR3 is TGTGCCAGCAGACAGGGCTCCTCTTCCTACGAGCAGTACTTC. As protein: CASRQGSSSYEQYF.

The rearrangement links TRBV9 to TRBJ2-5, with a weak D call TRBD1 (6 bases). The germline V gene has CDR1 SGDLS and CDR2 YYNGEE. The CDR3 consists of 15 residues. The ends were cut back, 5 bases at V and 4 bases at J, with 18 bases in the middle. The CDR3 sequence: CASRVSEGVGETQYF. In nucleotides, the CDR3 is TGTGCCAGCAGGGTTTCCGAGGGGGTTGGAGAGACCCAGTACTTC.

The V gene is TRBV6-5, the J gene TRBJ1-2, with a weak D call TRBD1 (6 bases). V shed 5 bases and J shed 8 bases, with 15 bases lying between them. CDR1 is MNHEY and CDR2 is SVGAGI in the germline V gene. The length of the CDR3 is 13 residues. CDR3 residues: CASSRNRVEGYTF. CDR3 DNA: TGTGCCAGCAGTCGAAACAGGGTCGAGGGCTACACCTTC.